This entry features one TCR beta chain sequence. The record originates from a study of control samples from healthy donors and cancer patients. V lost 3 bases, J lost 13 bases, and 17 bases lay in between. Germline lookup yields CDR1 SGHRS and CDR2 YFSETQ. The length of the CDR3 is 13 residues. Measured with immunoSEQ multiplex PCR; TCRdb has only the in-frame clones, and not every one. Among around 200,000 clones listed, around 94% were seen once. This chain joins TRBV5-1 and TRBJ2-1, with D possibly matching TRBD2 (5 bases). The TCR comes from a man aged 50-59 years in good health. Sequencing input: blood. CDR3 sequence: CASSSLTRGSQFF. In DNA form, the CDR3 reads TGCGCCAGCAGCTCCCTAACTCGGGGTTCCCAGTTCTTC.